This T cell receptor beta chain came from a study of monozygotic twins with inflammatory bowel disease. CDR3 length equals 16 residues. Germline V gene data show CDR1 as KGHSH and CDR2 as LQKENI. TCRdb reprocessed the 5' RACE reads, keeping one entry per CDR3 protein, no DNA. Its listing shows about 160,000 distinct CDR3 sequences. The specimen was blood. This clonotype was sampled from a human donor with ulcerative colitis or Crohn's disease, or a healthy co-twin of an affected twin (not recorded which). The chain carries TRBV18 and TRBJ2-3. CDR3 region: CASSPPRPGGTDTQYF. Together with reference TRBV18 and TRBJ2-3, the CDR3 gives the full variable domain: NAGVMQNPRHLVRRRGQEARLRCSPMKGHSHVYWYRQLPEEGLKFMVYLQKENIIDESGMPKERFSAEFPKEGPSILRIQQVVRGDSAAYFCASSPPRPGGTDTQYFGPGTRLTVL.